A single TCR beta chain is shown here with its context. This table comes from immunoSEQ multiplex PCR, and its TCRdb copy is limited to in-frame clones, with some not included. The sample contains 150,000 to 180,000 clones, approximately 90% of which appear only once. This sample's time point: blood 2 weeks post-SBRT. Indicated treatment: 15 Gy SBRT to primary tumor, nephrectomy 4 weeks later. Losses at the gene ends were 5 bases for V and 2 bases for J; bases not matched to a gene: 10. Germline V CDR1 and CDR2: SGHTA, FQGNSA. This CDR3 has 16 residues. The data are from a study of radiation and T cells in renal cell carcinoma.

The chain uses TRBV7-2 and TRBJ2-5; 8 bases are shared with TRBD2. This clonotype was obtained from a woman aged 50 to 60 with renal cell carcinoma. The sample consisted of blood, taken from a patient whose treatment included radiotherapy and nephrectomy. CDR3: CASSRRSGGPQETQYF. CDR3 sequence (DNA): TGTGCCAGCAGCCGAAGAAGCGGGGGCCCTCAAGAGACCCAGTACTTC.